This T cell receptor beta chain emerged from a study of OX40 agonist ivuxolimab in advanced cancers. The CDR3 totals 13 residues. Germline values: CDR1 WNHNN, CDR2 SYGVQD (reference sequence). With 6 bases removed from V and 6 bases from J, the gap between germline ends came to 11 bases. Clones were read by immunoSEQ multiplex PCR, and TCRdb kept only the in-frame ones, dropping some. Altogether around 110,000 clones are present, around 93% being singletons, with the ten largest covering over 0.15%. The starting material was CD4+ or CD8+ T cells sorted from blood, obtained in a trial of the OX40 agonist ivuxolimab. The chain couples TRBV10-1 to TRBJ2-2; tentatively, D is TRBD1 or TRBD2 (5 bases each). The receptor comes from an adult with an advanced solid tumor such as melanoma, head and neck, liver or kidney cancer. The CDR3 DNA follows: TGCGCCAGCAGGCCCTCGGGACCCGGGGAGCTGTTTTTT. This translates into CASRPSGPGELFF.